This T cell receptor (beta chain) was documented in a study of blood T cell repertoires in COVID-19. Study background: PBMCs, B-cell-depleted T cells, or T cells provided the cDNA or gDNA that made up the material.

With 6 bases removed from V and 4 bases from J, the gap between germline ends came to 12 bases. Germline V gives CDR1 MNHNY, CDR2 SVGAGI (reference sequence). This CDR3 has 14 amino acids. Per the original methods: Amplification of reference gene primers provided the estimated nucleated cell counts. The table came from immunoSEQ multiplex PCR; TCRdb's copy has only in-frame clones and leaves some out. Clonal size and the V and J genes are those of that table, whereas D and trimming came from the DNA. The sample contains fewer than 250,000 clones, around 84% of which appear only once. Sequenced material: peripheral blood. The chain couples TRBV6-6 to TRBJ1-4, with D maybe TRBD1 (6 bases). This clonotype was obtained from a woman older than 75 with COVID-19, enrolled during active disease. The CDR3, as DNA: TGTGCCAGCAGGCCGGGACAAAGTAATGAAAAACTGTTTTTT. It yields the protein CASRPGQSNEKLFF.